This TCR beta chain was observed in a study of blood T cell dynamics during melanoma immunotherapy. About the study: Patients with metastatic melanoma got pembrolizumab or nivolumab-ipilimumab as first-line care.

Notes on the study in general: Whether repertoire-driving clones were melanoma-specific could not be determined.

The CDR3 length is 12 residues. Germline values: CDR1 MNHNS, CDR2 SASEGT. J lost 6 bases, V lost 10 bases, and 7 bases had no gene match. Time point described: pre-treatment baseline. Disease control meant complete response, partial response or stable disease at 12 weeks. Prior systemic cancer therapy, immunosuppressant use and other active malignancies excluded patients. The method was immunoSEQ multiplex PCR; TCRdb's version includes in-frame clones alone and lacks a portion of them. The data hold over 10,000 clones, with about 91% observed a single time. As to this clone: As yet, its antigen is unknown.

The V gene is TRBV6-1, the J gene TRBJ1-1; TRBD1 agrees at 8 bases. The source is a human donor with melanoma. Sequencing used effector memory CD8+ T cells from blood, obtained from a patient treated with checkpoint blockade. Here the CDR3 reads CAIDRGTAEAFF. The CDR3 region has the DNA TGTGCCATCGACAGGGGCACCGCTGAAGCTTTCTTT.